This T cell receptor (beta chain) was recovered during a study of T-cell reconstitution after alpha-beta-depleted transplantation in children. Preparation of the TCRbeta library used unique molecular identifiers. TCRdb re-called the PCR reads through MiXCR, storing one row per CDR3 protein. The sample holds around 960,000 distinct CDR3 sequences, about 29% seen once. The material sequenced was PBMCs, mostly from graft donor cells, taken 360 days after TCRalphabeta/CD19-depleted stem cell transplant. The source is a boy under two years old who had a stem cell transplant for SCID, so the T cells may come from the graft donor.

The CDR3: CASSLNHGRGETQYF. Written as DNA, the CDR3 is TGTGCCAGCAGTTTGAACCACGGGAGGGGAGAGACCCAGTACTTC. V gene TRBV12-3 or TRBV12-4 combines with J gene TRBJ2-5; the match to TRBD2 covers 8 bases. Trimming removed 3 bases from V and 4 bases from J; junction bases left unmatched: 7. CDR3 length: 15 amino acids.